This T cell receptor beta chain was recorded in a study of graft-versus-host responses after intestinal transplantation. Background on the study: Each recipient received anti-thymocyte globulin induction, then tacrolimus and steroids for about three years.

This CDR3 region has 14 residues. Germline V CDR1 and CDR2: SGHTA, FQGNSA. Losses at the gene ends were 4 bases for V and 4 bases for J; bases not matched to a gene: 6. On this clone: Antigen specificity is unknown.

TCRdb's table, derived via immunoSEQ multiplex PCR, lists solely in-frame clones and lacks some. The data show over 100,000 clones, with more than 80% seen just once and approximately 0.25% held by the top ten. Material: unstimulated CD4+ T cells sorted from spleen or lymph node cells, obtained before transplant. The TCR comes from a human donor who was the organ donor for an intestinal transplant. The rearrangement links TRBV7-2 to TRBJ1-2, with TRBD1 matching 7 bases. CDR3 sequence: CASSSQGSLYGYTF. Written as DNA, the CDR3 is TGTGCCAGCAGCTCACAGGGGTCCCTCTATGGCTACACCTTC. Combining the CDR3 with reference TRBV7-2 and TRBJ1-2 gives the whole variable domain GAGVSQSPSNKVTEKGKDVELRCDPISGHTALYWYRQSLGQGLEFLIYFQGNSAPDKSGLPSDRFSAERTGGSVSTLTIQRTQQEDSAVYLCASSSQGSLYGYTFGSGTRLTVV.